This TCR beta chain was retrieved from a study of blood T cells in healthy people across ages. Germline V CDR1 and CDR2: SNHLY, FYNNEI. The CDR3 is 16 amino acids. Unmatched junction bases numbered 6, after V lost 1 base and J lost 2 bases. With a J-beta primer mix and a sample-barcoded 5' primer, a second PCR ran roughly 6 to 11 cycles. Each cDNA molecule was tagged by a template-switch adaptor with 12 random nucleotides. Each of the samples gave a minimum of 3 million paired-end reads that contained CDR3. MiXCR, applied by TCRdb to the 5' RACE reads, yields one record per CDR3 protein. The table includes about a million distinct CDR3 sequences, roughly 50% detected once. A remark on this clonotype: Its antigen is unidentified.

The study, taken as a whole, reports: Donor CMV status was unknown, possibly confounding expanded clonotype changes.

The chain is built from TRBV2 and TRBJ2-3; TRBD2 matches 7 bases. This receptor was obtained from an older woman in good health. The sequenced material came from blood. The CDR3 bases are TGTGCCAGCAGTGAAGGGGGGGGGAGGACCACAGATACGCAGTATTTT. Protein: CASSEGGGRTTDTQYF.